Detailed here is one TCR beta chain. Its antigen is currently unknown. The sample belongs to a study of cytomegalovirus exposure and HLA in healthy donors. Study outcomes and limitations: Later analysis associated a missense DCLRE1C variant with TCR beta V- and J-gene trimming. Later on, an analysis tied about 17,000 TCR beta sequences to HLA alleles at 0.05 false discovery rate.

CDR1 and CDR2 (germline): SNHLY, FYNNEI. Trimming stripped 4 bases from V and 10 bases from J, with 10 bases between. The CDR3 loop spans 11 amino acids. This PCR relied on a set of 60 Vbeta primers and 13 Jbeta primers. Data came from immunoSEQ multiplex PCR; TCRdb stores just in-frame clones and leaves some out. The data hold about 160,000 clones, with 75% to 90% observed a single time. The chain has TRBV2 and TRBJ2-5, with TRBD2 as a possible D gene (6 bases). This clonotype was obtained from a woman between 18 and 29 years old in good health and CMV-seronegative. The sample comprised PBMCs. CDR3: CASSVRRGQYF. CDR3 DNA: TGTGCCAGCAGTGTTAGGAGGGGCCAGTACTTC.